The T cell receptor (beta chain) described here comes from a study of siplizumab effects on memory and regulatory T cells. This clone was seen a handful of times. Its matching antigen is unknown. Only in-frame clones appear in the TCRdb table, and some are missing; sequencing was by immunoSEQ multiplex PCR. The table includes 85,000 to 130,000 clones, under 95% detected once. Points from the study as a whole: The alloresponse seemed to draw substantially on naive T cells, which appeared more diverse than memory cells. Siplizumab conditions gave an average of approximately 71% Treg-derived mappable alloreactive CD4+ clones, versus about 25% for controls.

In germline, CDR1 is SNHLY, CDR2 FYNNEI. The CDR3 has 16 amino acids. Deletions cut 3 bases from V and 3 bases from J, with 17 bases between. The chain uses TRBV2 and TRBJ1-1; D gene unclear. The sample taken for sequencing was Tregs sorted from blood. This sequence was found in a human donor in good health. The CDR3 DNA reads as TGTGCCAGCAGTGATCCCTCTACTGCGCTGGACACTGAAGCTTTCTTT. Amino acids: CASSDPSTALDTEAFF.